This T cell receptor (beta chain) was recorded in a study of control samples from healthy donors and cancer patients. Only in-frame clones appear in the TCRdb table, and some are missing; sequencing was by immunoSEQ multiplex PCR. The sample has 150,000 to 180,000 clones, approximately 93% seen once. Deletions cut 4 bases from V and 4 bases from J, with 11 bases between. CDR1 is MNHEY, CDR2 SVGEGT, per germline. CDR3 length equals 13 residues. This sequence joins TRBV6-2 or TRBV6-3 and TRBJ2-7; D is ambiguous. Sequences were obtained from blood. The clonotype originates from a man aged 40-49 years in good health. CDR3 protein: CASSSLDGYEQYF. The CDR3 DNA is TGTGCCAGCAGTTCCTTGGACGGATACGAGCAGTACTTC.